This passage covers 10 T cell receptor beta chains from one sample sequenced in a study of T cell changes during pregnancy in multiple sclerosis. This table comes from immunoSEQ multiplex PCR, and its TCRdb copy is limited to in-frame clones, with some not included. This sample yields 75,000 to 95,000 clones, of which 91% are seen a single time; 0.95% belongs to the top ten. This sample comprised peripheral blood, obtained before pregnancy. All receptors come from a female donor with multiple sclerosis, enrolled in a pregnancy study.

This chain joins TRBV4-3 and TRBJ1-3; D unresolved. Trimming left V 0 bases short and J 1 base short, with 10 bases between. Germline loops: CDR1 LGHNA, CDR2 YSLEER. CDR3 size: 16 residues. CDR3: CASSQDWLRSGNTIYF. The DNA for the CDR3 is TGCGCCAGCAGCCAAGATTGGTTGAGATCTGGAAACACCATATATTTT.

The rearrangement links TRBV6-4 to TRBJ2-1; 9 bases match TRBD1. This CDR3 contains 14 residues. The J segment lost 7 bases and the V segment lost 8 bases, leaving 9 bases of the junction unmatched. CDR1 is MRHNA, CDR2 SNTAGT, per germline. CDR3 in DNA: TGTGCCAGCCGGCAGCGGGACAGGGTAAATGAGCAGTTCTTC. It is translated as CASRQRDRVNEQFF.

The chain links TRBV9 to TRBJ1-1, with no clear D. Germline CDR1 is SGDLS and CDR2 is YYNGEE. Trimming shortened V by 1 base and J by 5 bases, and 12 bases separated the two germline ends. The CDR3 contains 14 residues. For the CDR3, the DNA is TGTGCCAGCAGCGTAAGCGGGGTAGGAACTGAAGCTTTCTTT. Translated, it gives CASSVSGVGTEAFF.

The chain is built from TRBV27 and TRBJ1-1; TRBD1 agrees at 8 bases. Germline V gene data show CDR1 as MNHEY and CDR2 as SMNVEV (reference sequence). The ends lost 5 bases at V and 4 bases at J; junction bases unmatched: 6. CDR3 length equals 14 residues. The CDR3 region has the DNA TGTGCCAGCAGTCGGACAGGGCTGGGCACTGAAGCTTTCTTT. It encodes CASSRTGLGTEAFF.

In DNA, the CDR3 is TGTGCCAGCAGCGTCTCCAGCGGGGGCACAGATACGCAGTATTTT. Residues: CASSVSSGGTDTQYF. V usage is TRBV9 and J usage is TRBJ2-3; 7 nucleotides align to TRBD2. There are 15 residues in the CDR3. Germline V gene lookup returns CDR1 SGDLS and CDR2 YYNGEE. Trimming took 2 bases from V and 1 from J; bases not matched to a gene: 4.

V gene TRBV7-2 combines with J gene TRBJ2-1; TRBD2 might be the D (6 bases). Germline CDR1 SGHTA, CDR2 FQGNSA. Trimming removed 5 bases at V and 7 bases at J, with 15 bases between. The CDR3 runs to 14 residues. CDR3 DNA sequence: TGTGCCAGCAGCCGTCCGCGTGGGGGGAATGAGCAGTTCTTC. This sequence encodes CASSRPRGGNEQFF.

The chain combines TRBV7-9 with TRBJ1-3; 8 bases fit TRBD1. Germline V gives CDR1 SEHNR, CDR2 FQNEAQ (reference sequence). V lost 6 bases to trimming and J lost 0 bases; unmatched junction nucleotides: 7. CDR3 length: 16 residues. In DNA form, the CDR3 reads TGTGCCAGCAGTATAGGGACAGGTTACTCTGGAAACACCATATATTTT. It translates to CASSIGTGYSGNTIYF.

This chain joins TRBV9 and TRBJ1-1; D is possibly TRBD1 (6 bases). V lost 6 bases, J lost 5 bases, and 20 bases lay in between. The V gene's germline CDR1 is SGDLS and CDR2 YYNGEE. The CDR3 runs to 15 residues. CDR3 amino acids: CASNGQPGLGTEAFF. The CDR3 DNA reads as TGTGCCAGCAACGGACAGCCCGGATTGGGGACTGAAGCTTTCTTT.

The rearrangement links TRBV9 to TRBJ2-1; the match to TRBD2 covers 11 bases. V lost 6 bases to trimming and J lost 5 bases; unmatched junction nucleotides: 7. Germline V gene lookup returns CDR1 SGDLS and CDR2 YYNGEE. There are 15 residues in the CDR3. The CDR3 nucleotides read TGTGCCAGCAACGTTGGGACTAGCGGCCACAATGAGCAGTTCTTC. Amino acids: CASNVGTSGHNEQFF.

The chain is built from TRBV7-6 and TRBJ2-3; TRBD2 is a possible D gene (6 bases). From germline, CDR1 is SGHVS and CDR2 FNYEAQ. The ends were cut back, 3 bases at V and 4 bases at J, with 14 bases in the middle. The CDR3 loop spans 15 amino acids. CDR3 amino acids: CASSLEAGIPDTQYF. CDR3 bases: TGTGCCAGCAGCTTGGAAGCGGGTATTCCAGATACGCAGTATTTT. Using reference TRBV7-6 and TRBJ2-3 for the parts outside the CDR3, the full variable domain is GAGVSQSPRYKVTKRGQDVALRCDPISGHVSLYWYRQALGQGPEFLTYFNYEAQQDKSGLPNDRFSAERPEGSISTLTIQRTEQRDSAMYRCASSLEAGIPDTQYFGPGTRLTVL.